The next 5 T cell receptor beta chains were all read from a single sample in a study of OX40 agonist ivuxolimab in advanced cancers. Generated by immunoSEQ multiplex PCR, the TCRdb table keeps only in-frame clones and is missing some. Of about 61,000 clones listed, 65% to 90% are singletons. The sequencing here drew on CD4+ or CD8+ T cells sorted from blood, taken in a trial of the OX40 agonist ivuxolimab. The origin of the receptors is an adult with an advanced solid tumor such as melanoma, head and neck, liver or kidney cancer.

The rearrangement joins TRBV5-4 to TRBJ2-1, with 7 bases matching TRBD2. The CDR3 contains 13 residues. Germline V gene data show CDR1 as SGHNT and CDR2 as YYREEE (reference sequence). J gave up 15 bases and V 4 bases, and 13 bases lay outside the gene matches. The CDR3 reads CASSSTGTPGGFF. In DNA, the CDR3 is TGTGCCAGCAGCAGTACCGGGACCCCGGGGGGGTTCTTC.

The chain couples TRBV4-2 to TRBJ2-3; 7 positions match TRBD1. Per the germline V gene, CDR1 is LGHNA and CDR2 is YNFKEQ. The CDR3 has 18 residues. Unmatched junction bases numbered 10, after V lost 0 bases and J lost 1 base. The CDR3 coding sequence is TGTGCCAGCAGCCAAGATCAAAGGGCAGGGGGAGGCACAGATACGCAGTATTTT. It yields the protein CASSQDQRAGGGTDTQYF.

This clone was seen a single time. This chain uses TRBV27 with TRBJ2-3; D is unclear. Germline-derived CDR1 and CDR2 are MNHEY and SMNVEV (reference sequence). V lost 0 bases to trimming and J lost 6 bases, with 10 bases between them. The length of the CDR3 is 14 residues. The CDR3 is CASSLSGVRDTQYF. The CDR3 DNA follows: TGTGCCAGCAGTTTATCCGGAGTCCGGGATACGCAGTATTTT.

The CDR3 DNA follows: TGTGCCAGCAGTGACGCCCTGAGCACTGAAGCTTTCTTT. It encodes CASSDALSTEAFF. The chain joins TRBV6-1 to TRBJ1-1; D unresolved. CDR3 length: 13 residues. From germline, CDR1 is MNHNS and CDR2 SASEGT. V shed 3 bases and J shed 4 bases, with 9 bases lying between them.

This sequence joins TRBV30 and TRBJ1-2; 10 positions match TRBD1. CDR1 is GTSNPN and CDR2 is SVGIG in the germline V gene (reference sequence). This CDR3 contains 14 residues. J was trimmed by 4 bases and V by 4 bases; bases with no gene match: 6. This CDR3 is CAWTGDRGIYGYTF. As DNA, the CDR3 is TGTGCCTGGACGGGGGACAGGGGTATCTATGGCTACACCTTC.